These T cell receptor beta chains were read from a single sample in a study of radiation and T cells in renal cell carcinoma. Sequencing was performed with immunoSEQ multiplex PCR; in TCRdb, only in-frame clones are kept and a portion is missing. The sample includes around 120,000 clones, roughly 77% of them seen just once. The specimen was blood, collected from a patient whose treatment included radiotherapy and nephrectomy. These receptor sequences come from a woman aged 55 to 70 with renal cell carcinoma. Both conserved end residues are part of each CDR3. A D gene is named only where the DNA matches it firmly. The listing skips clone size in some rows; elsewhere it reads once, few, many or a size class.

>TRBJ1-1|NA|TRBV7-9|NA
CASSTPSEPDPRREAFF
TGTGCCAGCAGCACCCCCTCAGAACCTGACCCTAGACGTGAAGCTTTCTTT
>TRBJ2-5|once|TRBV5-4|TRBD1
CASSANRDRQETQYF
TGTGCCAGCAGCGCAAACCGGGACAGACAAGAGACCCAGTACTTC
>TRBJ1-1|NA|TRBV10-1|TRBD1
CASSAHRGDTEAFF
TGCGCCAGCAGCGCCCACAGGGGTGACACTGAAGCTTTCTTT
>TRBJ1-5|NA|TRBV19|NA
CASSISRQGTTQPQHF
TGTGCCAGTAGTATCTCTCGCCAGGGTACGACTCAGCCCCAGCATTTT
>TRBJ2-7|NA|TRBV6-5|NA
CASSISGTKTQQYF
TGTGCCAGCAGCATCTCCGGGACCAAGACCCAGCAGTACTTC
>TRBJ1-3|NA|TRBV13|NA
CASSLAGNTIYF
TGTGCCAGCAGCTTAGCCGGAAACACCATATATTTT
>TRBJ1-5|NA|TRBV9|NA
CASSVDSRNQPQHF
TGTGCCAGCAGCGTAGATTCAAGGAATCAGCCCCAGCATTTT
>TRBJ1-2|NA|TRBV27|NA
CASSWGGPNYGYTF
TGTGCCAGCAGTTGGGGGGGGCCCAACTATGGCTACACCTTC
>TRBJ1-1|NA|TRBV5-4|NA
CASSLQGSTEAFF
TGTGCCAGCAGCTTACAGGGTAGCACTGAAGCTTTCTTT
>TRBJ2-1|NA|TRBV4-3|NA
CASSQETELPFSYNEQFF
TGCGCCAGCAGCCAAGAAACGGAGCTACCCTTCTCCTACAATGAGCAGTTCTTC
>TRBJ2-7|NA|TRBV10-2|TRBD2
CASRLAGGSYEQYF
TGCGCCAGCAGACTAGCGGGGGGCAGCTACGAGCAGTACTTC
>TRBJ1-3|NA|TRBV28|NA
CASSPGGYGNTIYF
TGTGCCAGCAGTCCGGGGGGTTATGGAAACACCATATATTTT
>TRBJ2-5|NA|TRBV7-2|NA
CASSFGVEETQYF
TGTGCCAGCAGCTTTGGGGTGGAGGAGACCCAGTACTTC
>TRBJ2-1|NA|TRBV29-1|NA
CSVGVSPLEQFF
TGCAGCGTTGGAGTGTCCCCTTTAGAGCAGTTCTTC
>TRBJ1-2|NA|TRBV7-6|NA
CASSLVAGSPVYYGYTF
TGTGCCAGCAGCTTAGTAGCAGGCTCACCCGTTTACTATGGCTACACCTTC
>TRBJ2-1|NA|TRBV5-1|TRBD1
CASSRGQGVDEQFF
TGCGCCAGCAGCCGGGGACAGGGCGTGGATGAGCAGTTCTTC
>TRBJ1-2|NA|TRBV28|NA
CASSFGDAGDLIYGYTF
TGTGCCAGCAGTTTCGGGGACGCGGGTGACCTTATCTATGGCTACACCTTC
>TRBJ2-5|once|TRBV5-1|TRBD2
CASSLGRGLQETQYF
TGCGCCAGCAGCCTGGGGAGGGGTCTTCAAGAGACCCAGTACTTC
>TRBJ2-5|NA|TRBV6-1|NA
CASSEGGYSGQETQYF
TGTGCCAGCAGTGAAGGAGGCTATAGCGGACAAGAGACCCAGTACTTC
>TRBJ1-6|NA|TRBV18|NA
CASSPPEGLNNSPLHF
TGTGCCAGCTCACCACCGGAGGGACTGAATAATTCACCCCTCCACTTT
>TRBJ1-4|NA|TRBV28|TRBD1
CASSLRRDRRNEKLFF
TGTGCCAGCAGTTTACGACGGGACAGGCGTAATGAAAAACTGTTTTTT
>TRBJ2-2|few|TRBV5-4|NA
CASSLAGTTGELFF
TGTGCCAGCAGCTTGGCAGGGACCACCGGGGAGCTGTTTTTT
>TRBJ2-2|once|TRBV7-2|NA
CASSLDWAGRTGELFF
TGTGCCAGCAGCTTAGATTGGGCCGGAAGAACCGGGGAGCTGTTTTTT
>TRBJ1-2|NA|TRBV29-1|NA
CSVLTGSNYGYTF
TGCAGCGTTTTAACAGGGTCTAACTATGGCTACACCTTC
>TRBJ2-1|NA|TRBV5-5|NA
CASSLGQPTNEQFF
TGTGCCAGCAGCTTGGGACAGCCTACGAATGAGCAGTTCTTC
>TRBJ2-5|NA|TRBV29-1|TRBD1
CSVEGAGQGEQETQYF
TGCAGCGTTGAGGGGGCGGGTCAGGGGGAACAAGAGACCCAGTACTTC
>TRBJ2-1|NA|TRBV9|NA
CASSVFHQDNEQFF
TGTGCCAGCAGCGTATTTCATCAGGACAATGAGCAGTTCTTC
>TRBJ2-5|few|TRBV5-1|TRBD1
CASSLEVGTGQETQYF
TGCGCCAGCAGCTTGGAGGTTGGGACAGGCCAAGAGACCCAGTACTTC
>TRBJ2-2|NA|TRBV7-2|NA
CASSSPVWLGGELFF
TGTGCCAGCAGCTCACCCGTGTGGTTGGGCGGGGAGCTGTTTTTT
>TRBJ1-2|NA|TRBV6-5|NA
CASSYGTGRGYTF
TGTGCCAGCAGTTACGGCACAGGGCGCGGCTACACCTTC